One and the same sample provided the 21 T cell receptor beta chains below, sequenced in a study of T cell repertoires in cytomegalovirus infection. TCRdb used MiXCR to reprocess the reads, holding one entry per CDR3 protein. The sample lists some 390,000 distinct CDR3 sequences; about a sixth were seen once. Sequencing was carried out using PBMCs. The receptors shown here come from a human donor in good health (CMV status not recorded). Some clones in this sample may be carry-over from other donors' samples.

This clonotype was seen a handful of times. This chain connects TRBV20-1 to TRBJ1-1, with D hard to call. The CDR3 runs to 12 residues. The V end was cut by 5 bases, the J end by 2 bases, with 9 bases between. The V gene's germline CDR1 is DFQATT and CDR2 SNEGSKA (reference sequence). The CDR3 DNA reads as TGCAGTGCTCTACAGCCAAACACTGAAGCTTTCTTT. Its translation is CSALQPNTEAFF.

This clonotype has just a few counts. This chain joins TRBV18 and TRBJ2-1; TRBD2 aligns across 14 bases. CDR3 length: 17 residues. Trimming took 6 bases from V and 1 from J; bases not matched to a gene: 5. Germline CDR1 KGHSH, CDR2 LQKENI. CDR3: CASSRRTSGGSYNEQFF. The CDR3 DNA reads TGTGCCAGCTCCCGACGGACTAGCGGGGGGTCCTACAATGAGCAGTTCTTC.

The table lists this clonotype with many counts. The chain employs TRBV7-2 and TRBJ1-1; 7 bases line up with TRBD1. The V gene end was trimmed by 2 bases and the J gene end by 7 bases; junction bases not matched to a gene: 10. The CDR3 loop spans 15 amino acids. The germline V gene encodes CDR1 SGHTA and CDR2 FQGNSA. The CDR3 region is CASSLLGGGYGEAFF. For the CDR3, the DNA is TGTGCCAGCAGCTTATTAGGAGGGGGCTATGGTGAAGCTTTCTTT. Combining the CDR3 with reference TRBV7-2 and TRBJ1-1 gives the whole variable domain GAGVSQSPSNKVTEKGKDVELRCDPISGHTALYWYRQSLGQGLEFLIYFQGNSAPDKSGLPSDRFSAERTGGSVSTLTIQRTQQEDSAVYLCASSLLGGGYGEAFFGQGTRLTVV.

This clonotype was detected many times. The V gene is TRBV6-1, the J gene TRBJ2-3; tentative D call: TRBD1 (5 bases). The V gene's germline CDR1 is MNHNS and CDR2 SASEGT. CDR3 length: 16 residues. V was clipped by 2 bases and J by 2 bases, with 14 bases between them. The CDR3 DNA reads TGTGCCAGCAGTGAATCCGTCAGGGCCATCACAGATACGCAGTATTTT. Encoded protein: CASSESVRAITDTQYF.

This clonotype has a handful of counts. V and J are TRBV28 and TRBJ1-3, with a tentative D call TRBD1 (5 bases). Germline values: CDR1 MDHEN, CDR2 SYDVKM. Trimming cost V 3 bases and J 16 bases, with 19 bases left between them. This CDR3 region has 13 residues. Here the CDR3 DNA reads TGTGCCAGCAGTTTTCAGGGTCAGAACGAAGGGTATTTT. Its protein is CASSFQGQNEGYF.

This clonotype showed up just a few times. The chain combines TRBV11-2 with TRBJ2-1; D is possibly TRBD2 (6 bases). V shed 0 bases and J shed 2 bases, with 20 bases lying between them. There are 19 residues in the CDR3. CDR1 and CDR2 from the germline V gene are SGHAT and FQNNGV. CDR3: CASSLEGIGRRAPYNEQFF. In nucleotides, the CDR3 is TGTGCCAGCAGCTTAGAGGGTATAGGGAGGAGGGCCCCCTACAATGAGCAGTTCTTC.

The V and J genes are TRBV7-4 and TRBJ2-7; D perhaps matches TRBD2 (6 bases). This CDR3 region has 23 residues. The germline gives CDR1 SGHVT, CDR2 SQSDAQ. The germline V and J ends were trimmed by 4 bases and 6 bases, with 43 bases remaining between them. The CDR3 bases are TGTGCCAGCAGCTATGAATTTCCACCCCGCTCGGGAGAGTCGGGTACCGTTTTTTTCGAGCAGTACTTC. It encodes CASSYEFPPRSGESGTVFFEQYF.

The gene calls are TRBV7-2 and TRBJ1-3; D gene unclear. The CDR3 contains 15 residues. Germline CDR1 and CDR2: SGHTA and FQGNSA. The V end was cut by 6 bases, the J end by 0 bases, with 12 bases between. DNA for the CDR3: TGTGCCAGCAGTCGGACGGTGATCTCTGGAAACACCATATATTTT. Amino acid sequence: CASSRTVISGNTIYF.

This clonotype has only a few counts. V usage is TRBV9 and J usage is TRBJ2-1; 10 bases line up with TRBD2. Germline trimming cut 1 base from V and 8 bases from J; bases unmatched to any gene: 9. The CDR3 covers 16 residues. Germline V gene data show CDR1 as SGDLS and CDR2 as YYNGEE. The CDR3 spells CASSVSPWLAGDEQFF. The CDR3 region has the DNA TGTGCCAGCAGCGTATCCCCCTGGCTAGCGGGAGATGAGCAGTTCTTC.

This clonotype showed up just a few times. The rearrangement joins TRBV7-8 to TRBJ2-5; no reliable D call. The germline V and J ends were trimmed by 2 bases and 2 bases, with 9 bases remaining between them. Germline-derived CDR1 and CDR2 are SGHVS and FQNEAQ. The CDR3 sequence is 14 residues long. The DNA of the CDR3 is TGTGCCAGCAGCTTACGTTTGGAACAAGAGACCCAGTACTTC. Protein product: CASSLRLEQETQYF.

The V call is TRBV20-1, the J call TRBJ2-3; a possible D gene is TRBD2 (5 bases). The CDR3 is 13 residues long. Trimming shortened V by 5 bases and J by 3 bases, and 12 bases separated the two germline ends. From germline, CDR1 is DFQATT and CDR2 SNEGSKA (reference sequence). The CDR3 reads CSAAGGSTDTQYF. Written as DNA, the CDR3 is TGCAGTGCTGCAGGAGGTTCTACAGATACGCAGTATTTT.

This clonotype was found a few times. The V gene is TRBV4-1, the J gene TRBJ2-1; 10 bases match TRBD2. The V gene's germline CDR1 is MGHRA and CDR2 YSYEKL. Germline trimming cut 3 bases from V and 6 bases from J; bases unmatched to any gene: 5. The CDR3 length is 15 residues. CDR3 in DNA: TGCGCCAGCAGCCACCGATCTAGCGGGGGCAATGAGCAGTTCTTC. This gives the protein CASSHRSSGGNEQFF.

This clonotype was counted between two and nine times. The V gene is TRBV4-1, the J gene TRBJ2-3; possibly TRBD1 or TRBD2 for D (6 bases each). Per the germline V gene, CDR1 is MGHRA and CDR2 is YSYEKL. Trimming took off 6 bases at V and 2 bases at J, with 18 bases between the two ends. The CDR3 sequence is 16 residues long. Here the CDR3 DNA reads TGCGCCAGCAGAACAGGGTACGGGGGCATCACAGATACGCAGTATTTT. Translated: CASRTGYGGITDTQYF.

Many counts were recorded for this clonotype. This sequence joins TRBV7-6 and TRBJ2-5; D is ambiguous. The CDR3 has 14 residues. Trimming pared 5 bases from V and 1 base from J, leaving 11 bases between. Germline V gene data show CDR1 as SGHVS and CDR2 as FNYEAQ. This CDR3 is CASSRNQGQETQYF. The CDR3, as DNA: TGTGCCAGCAGCCGTAATCAAGGCCAAGAGACCCAGTACTTC.

This clonotype was recorded at least ten times. The chain couples TRBV4-3 to TRBJ2-1; TRBD2 matches at 9 bases. This CDR3 region has 17 residues. Germline trimming cut 0 bases from V and 6 bases from J; bases unmatched to any gene: 9. The germline CDR1 and CDR2 sequences are LGHNA and YSLEER. The CDR3 region is CASSQDLASGMPNEQFF. The CDR3 DNA reads TGCGCCAGCAGCCAAGATTTAGCTAGCGGGATGCCCAATGAGCAGTTCTTC.

This rearrangement joins TRBV7-2 to TRBJ2-5; 8 bases are a match to TRBD2. CDR1 and CDR2 from the germline V gene are SGHTA and FQGNSA. This CDR3 has 15 residues. V shed 1 base and J 5 bases; nucleotides not matched to a gene: 6. CDR3 sequence: CASSLGAGEVETQYF. The CDR3, as DNA: TGTGCCAGCAGCTTAGGAGCGGGGGAGGTGGAGACCCAGTACTTC.

This chain uses TRBV20-1 with TRBJ2-6; weak D call: TRBD1 (6 bases). The length of the CDR3 is 18 residues. Trimming removed 0 bases from V and 0 bases from J, with 15 bases in between. Germline V lookup: CDR1 DFQATT, CDR2 SNEGSKA (reference sequence). As DNA, the CDR3 is TGCAGTGCTAGAGATCAAGGCAGGGGAAACTCTGGGGCCAACGTCCTGACTTTC. This translates into CSARDQGRGNSGANVLTF.

This clonotype was observed at least ten times. The chain joins TRBV4-3 to TRBJ2-3, with 8 nucleotides matching TRBD2. This CDR3 contains 16 residues. The V and J ends lost 0 bases and 1 base, in that order; junction bases with no gene match: 3. Germline values: CDR1 LGHNA, CDR2 YSLEER. The CDR3 coding sequence is TGCGCCAGCAGCCAAGATCCGCGGGGGGGCACAGATACGCAGTATTTT. Translation: CASSQDPRGGTDTQYF.

This clonotype came up a few times. The chain carries TRBV5-4 and TRBJ2-1; D is possibly TRBD2 (5 bases). The germline V gene has CDR1 SGHNT and CDR2 YYREEE (reference sequence). CDR3 length: 14 amino acids. The V end lost 9 bases, the J end lost 6 bases, and 19 bases lay between the germline ends. The CDR3 DNA sequence: TGTGCCACCCTTAGCGCCCAGAGGAGCAATGAGCAGTTCTTC. It translates to CATLSAQRSNEQFF.

V gene TRBV7-6 combines with J gene TRBJ2-5; no definite D call. The CDR3 length is 16 residues. The germline gives CDR1 SGHVS, CDR2 FNYEAQ. V lost 2 bases to trimming and J lost 5 bases, with 18 bases between them. The CDR3 loop reads CASSLLVSSPPETQYF. CDR3 DNA: TGTGCCAGCAGCTTATTGGTCTCGTCCCCCCCGGAGACCCAGTACTTC. The whole variable domain, remainder taken from reference TRBV7-6 and TRBJ2-5, is GAGVSQSPRYKVTKRGQDVALRCDPISGHVSLYWYRQALGQGPEFLTYFNYEAQQDKSGLPNDRFSAERPEGSISTLTIQRTEQRDSAMYRCASSLLVSSPPETQYFGPGTRLLVL.

This clonotype was seen once. The chain recombines TRBV29-1 with TRBJ2-7; 9 bases line up with TRBD1. The junction had 7 bases not matched to a gene; V was cut back by 7 bases and J by 3 bases. The V gene's germline CDR1 is SQVTM and CDR2 ANQGSEA. There are 13 residues in the CDR3. The CDR3 DNA reads TGCAGCGCTGGGGACAGGGCTCTCTACGAGCAGTACTTC. Protein product: CSAGDRALYEQYF.